This T cell receptor beta chain emerged from a study of cytomegalovirus exposure and HLA in healthy donors. The PCR had 60 Vbeta and 13 Jbeta primers. Sequenced by immunoSEQ multiplex PCR; TCRdb stores in-frame clones only, minus some. The table lists around 110,000 clones, about four fifths of them singletons, with 3.5% to 4.5% in the top ten. Germline V gives CDR1 SGDLS, CDR2 YYNGEE. With 0 bases clipped from V and 2 bases from J, the junction kept 4 bases outside the gene matches. This CDR3 comprises 15 residues. This clone was seen only a few times. The TCR originated in a young man in good health and CMV-seropositive. Sequencing was carried out using PBMCs. V usage is TRBV9 and J usage is TRBJ1-2; 7 nucleotides match TRBD1. The CDR3 nucleotides are TGTGCCAGCAGCGTAGGACAGGGAACGAACTATGGCTACACCTTC. Its protein is CASSVGQGTNYGYTF.